The next 4 T cell receptor beta chains were all read from a single sample in a study of blood T cell repertoires in COVID-19. Using immunoSEQ multiplex PCR, the repertoire was profiled, and TCRdb retains in-frame clones only, with some absent. The table lists about 290,000 clones, around 89% of them singletons. The sequencing input was peripheral blood. The receptors were sampled from a man aged 35 to 55 with acute or convalescent COVID-19.

This clone has a single count. The V call is TRBV2, the J call TRBJ1-2; tentatively, D is TRBD1 (6 bases). Germline V gene sequence: CDR1 SNHLY, CDR2 FYNNEI. V lost 7 bases to trimming and J lost 4 bases, with 13 bases between them. The CDR3 contains 13 residues. The CDR3, as DNA: TGTGCCAGCAAGTACAGGGTGGGCTATGGCTACACCTTC. It yields the protein CASKYRVGYGYTF.

This chain links TRBV5-4 with TRBJ1-1; D possibly corresponds to TRBD1 (6 bases). CDR3 length: 15 residues. The V gene's germline CDR1 is SGHNT and CDR2 YYREEE (reference sequence). V lost 4 bases and J 0 bases, leaving 13 bases between the germline ends. The CDR3 reads CASSLRTAMNTEAFF. DNA for the CDR3: TGTGCCAGCAGCCTCCGGACAGCTATGAACACTGAAGCTTTCTTT.

The genes are TRBV12-5 and TRBJ2-3; tentative D call: TRBD2 (6 bases). Trimming stripped 0 bases from V and 2 bases from J, with 9 bases between. The CDR3 is 15 amino acids. CDR1 is LGHNT, CDR2 FRNRAP, per germline. CDR3 region: CASGLVGGATDTQYF. DNA for the CDR3: TGTGCTAGTGGTTTGGTTGGCGGGGCCACAGATACGCAGTATTTT.

V and J are TRBV6-5 and TRBJ1-3, with 7 bases fitting TRBD1. J gave up 3 bases and V 3 bases, and 8 bases lay outside the gene matches. Germline V lookup: CDR1 MNHEY, CDR2 SVGAGI. The CDR3 has 16 residues. CDR3 protein: CASSYSSGTVGNTIYF. The CDR3 DNA is TGTGCCAGCAGTTATAGCTCCGGGACAGTTGGAAACACCATATATTTT.